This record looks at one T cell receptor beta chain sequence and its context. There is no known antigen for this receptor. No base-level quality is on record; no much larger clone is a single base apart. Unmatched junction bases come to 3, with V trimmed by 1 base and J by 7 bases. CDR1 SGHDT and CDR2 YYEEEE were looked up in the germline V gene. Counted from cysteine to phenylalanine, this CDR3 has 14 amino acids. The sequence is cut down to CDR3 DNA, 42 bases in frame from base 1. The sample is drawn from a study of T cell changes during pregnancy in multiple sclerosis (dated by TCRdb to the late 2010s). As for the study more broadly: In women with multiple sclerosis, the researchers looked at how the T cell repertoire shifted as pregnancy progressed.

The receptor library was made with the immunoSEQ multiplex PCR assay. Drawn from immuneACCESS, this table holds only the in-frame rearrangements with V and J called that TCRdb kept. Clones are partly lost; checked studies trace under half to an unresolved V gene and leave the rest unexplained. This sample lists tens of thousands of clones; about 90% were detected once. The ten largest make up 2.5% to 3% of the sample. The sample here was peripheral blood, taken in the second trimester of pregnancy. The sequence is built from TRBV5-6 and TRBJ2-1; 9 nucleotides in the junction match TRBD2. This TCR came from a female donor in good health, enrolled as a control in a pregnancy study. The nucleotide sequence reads TGTGCCAGCAGCTTGCTGCGGGGGGGAAATGAGCAGTTCTTC. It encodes CASSLLRGGNEQFF.